This T cell receptor (beta chain) is drawn from a study of blood T cell repertoires in COVID-19. Profiling relied on immunoSEQ multiplex PCR, and the TCRdb table lists in-frame clones only, not all of them. The repertoire holds fewer than 30,000 clones, with about 91% as singletons. Trimming removed 6 bases from V and 11 bases from J, with 15 bases in between. The CDR3 is 12 amino acids. The chain joins TRBV12-3 or TRBV12-4 to TRBJ2-3; D possibly corresponds to TRBD2 (5 bases). The sequence came from a human donor with active COVID-19. The donor label of this sample is uncertain. The sample consisted of peripheral blood. This CDR3 is CASRYLPEGQYF. DNA of the CDR3: TGTGCCAGCAGATACCTACCCGAGGGGCAGTATTTT.